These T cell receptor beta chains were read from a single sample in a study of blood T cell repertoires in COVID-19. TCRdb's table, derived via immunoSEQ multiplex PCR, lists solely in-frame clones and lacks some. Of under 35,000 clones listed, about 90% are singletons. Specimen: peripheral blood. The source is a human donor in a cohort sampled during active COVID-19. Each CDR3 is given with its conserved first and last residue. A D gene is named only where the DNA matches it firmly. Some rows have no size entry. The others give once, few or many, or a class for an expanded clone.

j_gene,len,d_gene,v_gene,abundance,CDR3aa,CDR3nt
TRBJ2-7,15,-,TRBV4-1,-,CASSPGSGSHYEQYF,TGCGCCAGCAGCCCGGGCAGCGGGTCCCACTACGAGCAGTACTTC
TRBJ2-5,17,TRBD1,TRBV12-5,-,CASGLSQTHRGTETQYF,TGTGCTAGTGGTTTGTCCCAGACCCACAGGGGTACAGAGACCCAGTACTTC
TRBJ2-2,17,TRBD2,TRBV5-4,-,CASSLGGPGGRTGELFF,TGTGCCAGCAGCTTGGGGGGCCCGGGGGGGCGCACCGGGGAGCTGTTTTTT
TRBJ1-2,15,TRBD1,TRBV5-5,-,CASSLWGQDNYGYTF,TGTGCCAGCAGCTTGTGGGGACAGGATAACTATGGCTACACCTTC
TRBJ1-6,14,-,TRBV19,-,CASSIYVANSPLHF,TGTGCCAGTAGTATTTACGTAGCAAATTCACCCCTCCACTTT
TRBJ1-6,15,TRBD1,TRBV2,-,CASSEYGTGGSPLHF,TGTGCCAGCAGTGAATACGGGACAGGGGGATCACCCCTCCACTTT
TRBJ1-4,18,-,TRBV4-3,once,CASSQGRNWGRTNEKLFF,TGCGCCAGCAGCCAAGGAAGGAACTGGGGCCGAACTAATGAAAAACTGTTTTTT
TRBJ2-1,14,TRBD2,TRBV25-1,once,CASRGTSPGNEQFF,TGTGCCAGCAGGGGGACTAGTCCGGGGAATGAGCAGTTCTTC
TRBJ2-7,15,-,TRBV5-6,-,CASSHGGGEVNEQYF,TGTGCCAGCAGCCATGGAGGGGGGGAGGTAAACGAGCAGTACTTC
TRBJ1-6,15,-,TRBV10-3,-,CAISEYEGRQSPLHF,TGTGCCATCAGTGAGTATGAGGGAAGGCAATCACCCCTCCACTTT
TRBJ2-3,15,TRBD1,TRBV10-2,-,CASSLPGQGTDTQYF,TGCGCCAGCAGTTTACCGGGACAGGGCACAGATACGCAGTATTTT
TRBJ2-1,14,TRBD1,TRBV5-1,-,CASSFGTGRYEQFF,TGCGCCAGCAGCTTCGGGACAGGGAGGTATGAGCAGTTCTTC
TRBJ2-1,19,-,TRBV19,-,CASSIDLWGHSSSYNEQFF,TGTGCCAGTAGTATAGATCTATGGGGCCACAGTAGCTCCTACAATGAGCAGTTCTTC
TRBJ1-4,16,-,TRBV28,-,CASSWGGIRANEKLFF,TGTGCCAGCAGTTGGGGGGGCATAAGGGCTAATGAAAAACTGTTTTTT
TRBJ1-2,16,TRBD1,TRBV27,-,CASSSPSGQGFDGYTF,TGTGCCAGCAGTTCCCCCTCGGGACAGGGGTTCGATGGCTACACCTTC
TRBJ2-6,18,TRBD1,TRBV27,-,CASTYLGTGESGANVLTF,TGTGCCAGCACCTACCTCGGGACAGGGGAATCTGGGGCCAACGTCCTGACTTTC
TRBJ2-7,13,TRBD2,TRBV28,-,CASTRDYSYEQYF,TGTGCCAGCACGCGGGACTACTCCTACGAGCAGTACTTC
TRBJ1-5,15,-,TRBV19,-,CASIPQPYSNQPQHF,TGTGCCAGTATCCCACAGCCGTATAGCAATCAGCCCCAGCATTTT
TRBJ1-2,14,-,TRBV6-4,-,CASRRDTTNYGYTF,TGTGCCAGCAGACGGGACACGACTAACTATGGCTACACCTTC
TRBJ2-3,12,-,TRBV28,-,CASTTSPDTQYF,TGTGCCAGCACCACTAGTCCAGATACGCAGTATTTT
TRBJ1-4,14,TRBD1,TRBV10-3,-,CAISPGQGDAELFF,TGTGCCATCAGCCCGGGACAGGGCGACGCAGAACTGTTTTTT
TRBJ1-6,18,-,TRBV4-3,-,CASSQEPHWTEYNSPLHF,TGCGCCAGCAGCCAAGAGCCACATTGGACAGAATATAATTCACCCCTCCACTTT
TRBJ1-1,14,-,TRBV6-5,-,CASSIRGASTEAFF,TGTGCCAGCAGTATCAGGGGCGCGAGCACTGAAGCTTTCTTT
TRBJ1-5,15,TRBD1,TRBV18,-,CASSPLQGDDQPQHF,TGTGCCAGCTCACCACTACAGGGGGATGATCAGCCCCAGCATTTT
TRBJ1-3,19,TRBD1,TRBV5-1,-,CASSLGLRDSALAGNTIYF,TGCGCCAGCAGCTTGGGTCTTCGGGACAGTGCTTTGGCGGGAAACACCATATATTTT
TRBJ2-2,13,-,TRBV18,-,CASSPRETGELFF,TGTGCCAGCTCACCGAGGGAGACCGGGGAGCTGTTTTTT
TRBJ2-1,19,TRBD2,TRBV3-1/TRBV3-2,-,CASSTTPGLAGARYNEQFF,TGTGCCAGCAGCACCACACCAGGACTAGCGGGGGCAAGGTACAATGAGCAGTTCTTC
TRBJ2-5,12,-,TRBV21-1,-,CARATGLETQYF,TGTGCCAGGGCGACAGGGCTGGAGACCCAGTACTTC
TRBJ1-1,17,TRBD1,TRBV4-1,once,CASSQGYKTGGNTEAFF,TGCGCCAGCAGCCAAGGTTACAAAACAGGGGGCAACACTGAAGCTTTCTTT
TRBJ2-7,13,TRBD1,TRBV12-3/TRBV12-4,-,CASSPQGQGVKYF,TGTGCCAGCAGTCCACAAGGACAGGGTGTGAAGTACTTC
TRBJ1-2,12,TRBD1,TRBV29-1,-,CSVRQGDYGYTF,TGCAGCGTCAGACAGGGGGACTATGGCTACACCTTC
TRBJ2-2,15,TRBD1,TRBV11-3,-,CASSSGTGNTGELFF,TGTGCCAGCAGCTCAGGGACAGGGAACACCGGGGAGCTGTTTTTT
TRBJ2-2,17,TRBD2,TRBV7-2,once,CASSKNTAGTSAGELFF,TGTGCCAGCAGCAAAAACACTGCCGGGACTAGCGCCGGGGAGCTGTTTTTT
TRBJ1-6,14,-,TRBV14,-,CASSPRTEHSPLHF,TGTGCCAGCAGCCCCAGGACAGAACATTCACCCCTCCACTTT
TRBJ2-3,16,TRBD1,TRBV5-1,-,CASSQLGQGHPDTQYF,TGCGCCAGCAGTCAATTGGGACAGGGGCATCCAGATACGCAGTATTTT
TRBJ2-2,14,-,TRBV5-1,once,CASSSSGVGGELFF,TGCGCCAGCAGCTCATCAGGGGTTGGCGGGGAGCTGTTTTTT
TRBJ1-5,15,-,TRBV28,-,CASSSPGRPNQPQHF,TGTGCCAGCAGCTCCCCAGGGCGGCCCAATCAGCCCCAGCATTTT
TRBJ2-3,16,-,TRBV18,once,CASSPWVPRVTDTQYF,TGTGCCAGCTCACCATGGGTCCCGCGGGTCACAGATACGCAGTATTTT
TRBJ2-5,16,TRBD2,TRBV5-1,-,CASSPTLAGGPETQYF,TGCGCCAGCAGCCCGACGCTAGCGGGGGGGCCAGAGACCCAGTACTTC
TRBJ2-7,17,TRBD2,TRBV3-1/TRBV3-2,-,CASSQDRGLVPRYEQYF,TGTGCCAGCAGCCAAGATCGGGGACTAGTGCCCAGGTACGAGCAGTACTTC
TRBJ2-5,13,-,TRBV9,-,CASSVGGGETQYF,TGTGCCAGCAGCGTAGGAGGGGGAGAGACCCAGTACTTC
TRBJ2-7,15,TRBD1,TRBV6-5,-,CASSPGTGGRDEQYF,TGTGCCAGCAGCCCCGGGACAGGGGGTCGGGACGAGCAGTACTTC
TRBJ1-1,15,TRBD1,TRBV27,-,CASSRRQGRNTEAFF,TGTGCCAGCAGTCGGCGACAGGGGCGGAACACTGAAGCTTTCTTT
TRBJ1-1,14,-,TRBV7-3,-,CASSLNTGGTEAFF,TGTGCCAGCAGCTTAAATACAGGAGGGACTGAAGCTTTCTTT
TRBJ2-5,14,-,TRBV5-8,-,CASSPEAYQETQYF,TGTGCCAGCAGCCCCGAGGCCTACCAAGAGACCCAGTACTTC
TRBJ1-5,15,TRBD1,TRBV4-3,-,CASSQGGQGNQPQHF,TGCGCCAGCAGCCAAGGGGGACAGGGTAATCAGCCCCAGCATTTT
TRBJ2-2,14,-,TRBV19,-,CASSTTSNTGELFF,TGTGCCAGTAGTACGACTAGTAATACCGGGGAGCTGTTTTTT
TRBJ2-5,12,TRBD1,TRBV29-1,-,CSVATGAETQYF,TGCAGCGTTGCGACAGGGGCAGAGACCCAGTACTTC
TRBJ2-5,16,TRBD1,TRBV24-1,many,CATSDLEGAKGETQYF,TGTGCCACCAGTGATTTGGAGGGGGCTAAGGGGGAGACCCAGTACTTC
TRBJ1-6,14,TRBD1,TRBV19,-,CASSSGTGNSPLHF,TGTGCCAGTAGCTCCGGGACAGGGAATTCACCCCTCCACTTT
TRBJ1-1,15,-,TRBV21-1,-,CASSTERDTEAEAFF,TGTGCCAGCAGCACCGAACGGGACACTGAGGCTGAAGCTTTCTTT
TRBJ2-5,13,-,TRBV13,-,CASSRQSQETQYF,TGTGCCAGCAGCAGACAGTCACAAGAGACCCAGTACTTC